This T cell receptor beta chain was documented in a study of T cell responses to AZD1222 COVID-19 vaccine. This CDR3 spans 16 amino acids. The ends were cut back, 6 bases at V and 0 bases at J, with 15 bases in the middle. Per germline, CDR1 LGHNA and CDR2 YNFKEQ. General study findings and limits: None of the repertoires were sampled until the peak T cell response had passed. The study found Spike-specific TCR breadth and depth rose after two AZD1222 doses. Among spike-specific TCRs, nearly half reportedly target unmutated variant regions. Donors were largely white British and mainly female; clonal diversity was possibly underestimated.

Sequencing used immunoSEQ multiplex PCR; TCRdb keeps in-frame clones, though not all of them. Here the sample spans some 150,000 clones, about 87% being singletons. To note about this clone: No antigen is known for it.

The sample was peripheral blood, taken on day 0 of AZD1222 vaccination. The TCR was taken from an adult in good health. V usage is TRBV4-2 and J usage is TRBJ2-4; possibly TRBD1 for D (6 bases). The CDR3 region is CASSLGQLIAKNIQYF. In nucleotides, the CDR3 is TGTGCCAGCAGTCTAGGACAGTTAATAGCCAAAAACATTCAGTACTTC.